One and the same sample provided the 4 T cell receptor beta chains below, sequenced in a study of T cell repertoires in cytomegalovirus infection (dated 2019 in TCRdb). These receptors are not linked to any known antigen. The treatment or condition label for this specimen denotes: in vitro stimulation with specific CMV peptide epitopes to enrich CMV-specific T cells. The instrument was an Illumina HiSeq 1500. TCRdb trimmed public reads at Q25 via fastp, called clones via MiXCR and kept in-frame beta chains. All rows with the same CDR3 protein become a single entry with the most common DNA and genes. This sample has fewer than 1,000,000 distinct CDR3 sequences in its table, and about a third of those were observed once. The ten most abundant clones make up about 14% of the sample. The sequencing here drew on cultured CD8+ T cells from PBMCs, taken from culture after CMV antigen stimulation. These receptors originate from a human donor in good health (CMV status not recorded). Some clones in this sample may be carry-over from other donors' samples.

The gene calls are TRBV27 and TRBJ1-2; weak D call: TRBD1 (5 bases). From germline, CDR1 is MNHEY and CDR2 SMNVEV (reference sequence). This CDR3 spans 16 amino acids. Trimming stripped 0 bases from V and 4 bases from J, with 15 bases between. The DNA for the CDR3 is TGTGCCAGCAGTTTATCGTCGGGGACGGGGGGCTATGGCTACACCTTC. It translates to CASSLSSGTGGYGYTF.

Ten or more counts support this clonotype. The chain has TRBV6-5 and TRBJ2-7, with D perhaps TRBD1 (6 bases). This CDR3 has 15 amino acids. Germline loops: CDR1 MNHEY, CDR2 SVGAGI. The V and J ends lost 6 bases and 0 bases respectively, with 15 bases between them. The CDR3 loop is CASRRHRESSYEQYV. The CDR3 nucleotides are TGTGCCAGCAGGCGTCACAGGGAGAGCTCCTACGAGCAGTACGTC.

In this sample, this clonotype turned up a few times. The genes are TRBV7-9 and TRBJ1-5, with D unclear. Trimming stripped 0 bases from V and 3 bases from J, with 9 bases between. The CDR3 covers 15 residues. Germline CDR1 SEHNR, CDR2 FQNEAQ (reference sequence). CDR3 coding DNA: TGTGCCAGCAGCTTAGCTACAGACAACAATCAGCCCCAGCATTTT. This translates into CASSLATDNNQPQHF. Drawing the rest from reference TRBV7-9 and TRBJ1-5, the complete variable domain is DTGVSQNPRHKITKRGQNVTFRCDPISEHNRLYWYRQTLGQGPEFLTYFQNEAQLEKSRLLSDRFSAERPKGSFSTLEIQRTEQGDSAMYLCASSLATDNNQPQHFGDGTRLSIL.

This rearrangement joins TRBV7-9 to TRBJ2-4; a weak D match, TRBD1 (5 bases). This CDR3 comprises 18 residues. Germline loops: CDR1 SEHNR, CDR2 FQNEAQ (reference sequence). V lost 1 base, J lost 0 bases, and 16 bases lay in between. CDR3 protein: CASSLEVRMTVAKNIQYF. The CDR3 nucleotides read TGTGCCAGCAGCTTAGAGGTCCGAATGACAGTAGCCAAAAACATTCAGTACTTC.